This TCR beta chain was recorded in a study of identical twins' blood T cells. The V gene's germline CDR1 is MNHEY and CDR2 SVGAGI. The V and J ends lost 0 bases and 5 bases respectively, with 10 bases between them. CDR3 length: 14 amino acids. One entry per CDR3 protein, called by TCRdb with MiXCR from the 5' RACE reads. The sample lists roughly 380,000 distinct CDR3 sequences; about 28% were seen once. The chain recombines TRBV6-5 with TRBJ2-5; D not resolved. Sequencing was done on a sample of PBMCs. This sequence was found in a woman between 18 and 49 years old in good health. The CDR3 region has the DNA TGTGCCAGCAGTTACTCGAAGGGTTCGGAGACCCAGTACTTC. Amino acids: CASSYSKGSETQYF.